The text below deals with one TCR beta chain. The repertoire was sequenced with immunoSEQ multiplex PCR; TCRdb's copy has only in-frame clones and lacks some. The profile shows about 44,000 clones, about 94% of them singletons. The length of the CDR3 is 14 residues. V trimming: 6 bases; J trimming: 8 bases; junction bases outside the gene matches: 6. Germline values: CDR1 MNHEY, CDR2 SVGAGI. The data stem from a study of T cell changes during pregnancy in multiple sclerosis. The chain is built from TRBV6-5 and TRBJ1-4; 10 bases agree with TRBD1. The receptor was derived from a female donor with multiple sclerosis, enrolled in a pregnancy study. The sequences come from CD4+ T cells from peripheral blood mononuclear cells, collected in the first trimester of pregnancy. This CDR3 reads CASSRGQGVEKLFF. Written as DNA, the CDR3 is TGTGCCAGCAGCCGAGGACAGGGGGTAGAAAAACTGTTTTTT.